A selection of T cell receptor beta chains follows, all from one sample in a study of blood T cell repertoires in COVID-19. The protocol was immunoSEQ multiplex PCR, while the TCRdb copy is restricted to in-frame clones and leaves out a portion. The sample yields 200,000 to 250,000 clones, about nine tenths seen once. The sequencing input was peripheral blood. Receptors were obtained from a woman aged 60 to 75 with acute or convalescent COVID-19. The CDR3 runs from the conserved cysteine through the conserved F or W.

V gene,CDR3 protein
TRBV5-8,CASRLTGGLYGYTF
TRBV7-8,CASSRSGMSTDTQYF
TRBV3-1/TRBV3-2,CASSRDPTSSTGELFF
TRBV5-6,CASSLPETDTQYF
TRBV7-8,CASSLRSVETGELFF
TRBV6-5,CASSYGTRYGYTF
TRBV5-6,CASSSLTSGRGYEQYF
TRBV18,CASSTDRAGTDTQYF
TRBV12-3/TRBV12-4,CASSFTGDQPQHF
TRBV21-1,CASTPIRTSGNPSSYNEQFF
TRBV18,CASSPGGASNQPQHF
TRBV28,CASSYPGGGYTF
TRBV11-2,CASSLQGAMTRETQYF
TRBV29-1,CSVEGTGNYEQYF
TRBV2,CASSARVNYGYTF
TRBV21-1,CASSPQRSSNQPQHF
TRBV24-1,CATSDFRGYGYTF
TRBV29-1,CSVGWALNEKLFF
TRBV19,CASSILAGDPDTQYF
TRBV19,CASSIHRNYNQPQHF
TRBV7-2,CASSITNREISGKLFF
TRBV19,CASSSDGLQGQFF
TRBV28,CASHRDRVNEQFF
TRBV5-1,CASSLEAAAASGYTF
TRBV5-5,CASSRGQGVYQETQYF
TRBV18,CASSRDRDNEQFF
TRBV30,CAWSSLNGDTQYF
TRBV6-5,CASTRDRVLYF
TRBV5-1,CASSLQGGQGARETQYF
TRBV2,CASSGTGEHGYTF
TRBV7-9,CASSLRFDRGPETQYF
TRBV6-4,CASSDSPGASGGSSQETQYF
TRBV5-1,CASSQTGGQGYGYTF
TRBV7-9,CASSAGTLNTGELFF
TRBV27,CASQGWVAAEAFF
TRBV6-5,CASRDRGAAFF
TRBV6-2/TRBV6-3,CASSSGSSLSYEQYF
TRBV7-9,CASSTGLTEKLFF
TRBV19,CASSPRGLAFWEQYF
TRBV19,CASRRGGHQPQHF
TRBV9,CASSPGLSAYNEQFF
TRBV5-6,CASSSGTSEYNEQFF
TRBV3-1/TRBV3-2,CASSPTANTEAFF
TRBV6-5,CASSPRQGGIYEQYF
TRBV6-5,CASIGAVEQFF